This T cell receptor (beta chain) was identified during a study of T cells in Graves' hyperthyroidism and ophthalmopathy. Study results and limitations: A model built on 13 V-J features separated ophthalmopathy from stable hyperthyroidism.

Researchers took RNA transcripts and amplified the TCR beta CDR3 regions from them. Initially, a first-round RT-PCR of the TCR CDR3 employed the HTBI primer set. Using its own MiXCR run on the multiplex PCR reads, TCRdb lists one record per CDR3 protein. The sample includes fewer than 550,000 distinct CDR3 sequences, 15% to 19% seen only once; the top ten take 7.5% to 8%. This clonotype was recorded at least ten times. The target antigen is unknown. The germline V gene has CDR1 MNHEY and CDR2 SMNVEV (reference sequence). The CDR3 covers 16 residues. J gave up 2 bases and V 2 bases, and 9 bases lay outside the gene matches. Uncontrolled infections, other autoimmune diseases, pregnancy or lactation led to exclusion of patients.

The receptor was isolated from a young woman with Graves' hyperthyroidism. The sequenced sample consisted of blood. The chain couples TRBV27 to TRBJ2-7, with 7 bases matching TRBD2. The DNA of the CDR3 is TGTGCCAGCAGTTTAAACGGGGGGATACTAGCCTACGAGCAGTACTTC. Its translation is CASSLNGGILAYEQYF.